Shown below are 27 T cell receptor beta chains from a single sample sequenced in a study of T cells in Graves' hyperthyroidism and ophthalmopathy (dated by TCRdb to the late 2010s). Library preparation used multiplex PCR. The sequencer was an Illumina HiSeq 2000. The TCR beta CDR3 regions were amplified from the RNA transcripts. The TCR CDR3 was subjected to a first round of RT-PCR using the HTBI primer set and the Qiagen OneStep RT-PCR kit. In-frame beta chains were kept once TCRdb had trimmed the public reads at Q25 with fastp and called clones with MiXCR. Duplicate CDR3 protein sequences are folded into a single record with the most common DNA and genes. This sample gives approximately 610,000 distinct CDR3 sequences in total; approximately 15% of them show up just once. Around 4.1% of the sample goes to the ten largest clones. The sample comprised blood. These receptors all stem from a woman between 40 and 50 years old with Graves' ophthalmopathy.

The sample holds many counts of this clonotype. The V gene is TRBV12-3 or TRBV12-4, the J gene TRBJ2-5; tentative D call: TRBD2 (5 bases). This CDR3 spans 15 amino acids. Trimming cost V 4 bases and J 2 bases, with 14 bases left between them. The CDR3 protein is CASSSIDYKQETQYF. The CDR3 nucleotides read TGTGCCAGCAGTTCCATTGACTACAAACAAGAGACCCAGTACTTC.

This clonotype came up many times. The junction differs from germline at one of its ends, possibly a read error. This chain uses TRBV29-1 with TRBJ2-6; the D gene is possibly TRBD1 (5 bases). Germline V gene sequence: CDR1 SQVTM, CDR2 ANQGSEA. The CDR3 is made up of 19 amino acids. CDR3 sequence (DNA): TGCAGCGTTGAAGATCGTACGGCTCAATCCCAAACTGGGGCCAACGTCCTGGCTTTC. It translates to CSVEDRTAQSQTGANVLAF.

This clonotype has ten or more counts. J is TRBJ1-2 and V is TRBV2; D possibly corresponds to TRBD1 (5 bases). The ends were cut back, 2 bases at V and 4 bases at J, with 11 bases in the middle. Germline CDR1 is SNHLY and CDR2 is FYNNEI. This CDR3 contains 14 residues. CDR3: CASSENQGSYGYTF. The CDR3 coding sequence is TGTGCCAGCAGTGAAAATCAGGGTTCCTATGGCTACACCTTC.

This clonotype was seen many times. The V call is TRBV12-3 or TRBV12-4, the J call TRBJ1-2; TRBD1 might be the D (5 bases). The length of the CDR3 is 14 residues. V was trimmed by 2 bases and J by 3 bases, leaving 10 bases between them. CDR3 in DNA: TGTGCCAGCAGTTTAAAGGGGTCGGACTATGGCTACACCTTC. It translates to CASSLKGSDYGYTF.

The V and J genes are TRBV3-1 and TRBJ1-3; perhaps TRBD1 as D (6 bases). The CDR3 covers 16 residues. V lost 4 bases and J 4 bases, leaving 17 bases between the germline ends. CDR1 LGHDT and CDR2 YNNKEL come from the germline V gene (reference sequence). CDR3 amino acids: CASSPRGTGSGNTIYF. The CDR3 nucleotides read TGTGCCAGCAGCCCGCGGGGTACAGGGTCGGGAAACACCATATATTTT.

V is TRBV6-2 or TRBV6-3 and J is TRBJ2-2, with TRBD2 matching over 14 bases. This CDR3 has 18 amino acids. CDR1 is MNHEY and CDR2 is SVGEGT in the germline V gene. Unmatched junction bases numbered 8, after V lost 4 bases and J lost 4 bases. The CDR3: CASSSLGLAGDATGELFF. In DNA, the CDR3 is TGTGCCAGCAGTTCCCTGGGACTAGCGGGAGATGCCACCGGGGAGCTGTTTTTT.

This clonotype was seen ten or more times. The chain carries TRBV6-1 and TRBJ1-3; tentatively, D is TRBD1 (5 bases). Trimming removed 3 bases at V and 0 bases at J, with 12 bases between. Germline CDR1 MNHNS, CDR2 SASEGT. The CDR3 runs to 16 residues. The CDR3: CASSEGGRASGNTIYF. The CDR3 DNA reads as TGTGCCAGCAGTGAGGGAGGCAGGGCCTCTGGAAACACCATATATTTT.

The gene calls are TRBV30 and TRBJ1-1; D is unclear. CDR3 length: 12 amino acids. V was pared by 3 bases and J by 4 bases, with 9 bases between. CDR1 GTSNPN and CDR2 SVGIG come from the germline V gene (reference sequence). CDR3 bases: TGTGCCTGGAGGCGCGGCCCCACTGAAGCTTTCTTT. Encoded protein: CAWRRGPTEAFF.

In this sample, this clonotype turned up many times. The chain couples TRBV28 to TRBJ1-1, with D hard to call. The ends were cut back, 3 bases at V and 7 bases at J, with 12 bases in the middle. Germline CDR1 reads MDHEN; CDR2 reads SYDVKM. CDR3 size: 13 residues. The CDR3 nucleotides are TGTGCCAGCAGTTTTCAGCCCGACCTTGAAGCTTTCTTT. This sequence encodes CASSFQPDLEAFF.

The sample holds many counts of this clonotype. V and J are TRBV7-9 and TRBJ1-5; the D is unclear. The germline CDR1 and CDR2 sequences are SEHNR and FQNEAQ (reference sequence). The CDR3 runs to 14 residues. Trimming removed 0 bases at V and 6 bases at J, with 9 bases between. Written as DNA, the CDR3 is TGTGCCAGCAGCTTAGCTGGAGGGCGTCAGCCCCAGCATTTT. This codes for CASSLAGGRQPQHF.

This clonotype has a count of ten or more. The chain carries TRBV9 and TRBJ1-2; D is possibly TRBD1 (5 bases). The CDR3 is 14 amino acids. The V end was cut by 0 bases, the J end by 4 bases, with 10 bases between. CDR1 and CDR2 (germline): SGDLS, YYNGEE. DNA of the CDR3: TGTGCCAGCAGCGTAGCCCAGGGCGGCTATGGCTACACCTTC. Translated: CASSVAQGGYGYTF.

This clonotype was observed at least ten times. This chain uses TRBV18 with TRBJ2-7; D possibly corresponds to TRBD1 (6 bases). The CDR3 consists of 13 residues. Germline CDR1 reads KGHSH; CDR2 reads LQKENI. Trimming pared 1 base from V and 7 bases from J, leaving 11 bases between. CDR3 sequence (DNA): TGTGCCAGCTCACCACGAGCAGGGGATGAGCAGTACTTC. Its translation is CASSPRAGDEQYF.

This rearrangement joins TRBV9 to TRBJ2-5; weak D call: TRBD1 (6 bases). CDR3 length equals 17 residues. CDR1 and CDR2 (germline): SGDLS, YYNGEE. The V gene lost 4 bases and the J gene lost 1 base, with 20 bases spanning the gap. The CDR3 DNA is TGTGCCAGCAGCCCGACCCTGGGGACATGGACCCAAGAGACCCAGTACTTC. Its protein is CASSPTLGTWTQETQYF.

There are many counts of this clonotype. V and J are TRBV9 and TRBJ2-5; possibly TRBD2 for D (5 bases). Trimming shortened V by 0 bases and J by 3 bases, and 6 bases separated the two germline ends. This CDR3 comprises 13 residues. CDR1 SGDLS and CDR2 YYNGEE come from the germline V gene. The CDR3 region has the DNA TGTGCCAGCAGCGTAGGAGCGGAAGAGACCCAGTACTTC. It is translated as CASSVGAEETQYF.

Ten or more counts support this clonotype. This sequence joins TRBV28 and TRBJ1-5, with D perhaps matching TRBD1 (5 bases). CDR3 length equals 14 residues. CDR1 and CDR2 from the germline V gene are MDHEN and SYDVKM. Deletions cut 3 bases from V and 3 bases from J, with 9 bases between. The CDR3 nucleotides read TGTGCCAGCAGTTTCTCCAGGGCCAATCAGCCCCAGCATTTT. Protein sequence: CASSFSRANQPQHF.

J is TRBJ1-5 and V is TRBV3-1, with TRBD1 identical over 7 bases. The ends lost 0 bases at V and 0 bases at J; junction bases unmatched: 5. The CDR3 runs to 17 residues. The germline CDR1 and CDR2 sequences are LGHDT and YNNKEL (reference sequence). Written as DNA, the CDR3 is TGTGCCAGCAGCCAAGAACCAGGGGGTTATAGCAATCAGCCCCAGCATTTT. Amino acid sequence: CASSQEPGGYSNQPQHF.

In this sample, this clonotype turned up many times. The chain joins TRBV6-1 to TRBJ2-2; TRBD2 is a possible D gene (7 bases). This CDR3 is 14 amino acids long. The germline gives CDR1 MNHNS, CDR2 SASEGT. V lost 6 bases to trimming and J lost 2 bases, with 10 bases between them. Written as DNA, the CDR3 is TGTGCCAGCAGGGCGGGGGCAAACACCGGGGAGCTGTTTTTT. This codes for CASRAGANTGELFF.

In this sample, this clonotype turned up many times. CDR3 loop: CASSQYRAGELFF. DNA of the CDR3: TGTGCCAGCAGTCAATACAGGGCCGGGGAGCTGTTTTTT. This chain links TRBV12-3 or TRBV12-4 with TRBJ2-2, with D possibly being TRBD1 (6 bases). There are 13 residues in the CDR3. The ends were cut back, 5 bases at V and 6 bases at J, with 10 bases in the middle.

This clonotype was seen ten or more times. The chain is built from TRBV20-1 and TRBJ1-1, with 7 nucleotides matching TRBD1. The ends lost 8 bases at V and 10 bases at J; junction bases unmatched: 16. Germline lookup yields CDR1 DFQATT and CDR2 SNEGSKA (reference sequence). This CDR3 has 13 amino acids. In DNA form, the CDR3 reads TGCAGTTCGGACGGGCAGGGGGTGAGTGGAGCTTTCTTT. Translating it yields CSSDGQGVSGAFF.

This clonotype has a count of ten or more. The chain couples TRBV2 to TRBJ2-7; D is unclear. The germline CDR1 and CDR2 sequences are SNHLY and FYNNEI. V was clipped by 3 bases and J by 4 bases, with 10 bases between them. The CDR3 covers 13 residues. The CDR3 nucleotides read TGTGCCAGCAGTGAGCTCACCTTATACGAGCAGTACTTC. This sequence encodes CASSELTLYEQYF.

This rearrangement joins TRBV27 to TRBJ2-2; the match to TRBD1 covers 9 bases. The CDR3 contains 18 residues. Germline loops: CDR1 MNHEY, CDR2 SMNVEV (reference sequence). The V segment lost 3 bases and the J segment 4 bases; nucleotides outside the gene matches: 12. CDR3 bases: TGTGCCAGCAGTTTTGGGACAGGGCATCTAACAGGCACCGGGGAGCTGTTTTTT. This gives the protein CASSFGTGHLTGTGELFF.

This clonotype occurred many times. The rearrangement uses TRBV28 and TRBJ2-7; TRBD1 or TRBD2 may be the D gene (6 bases each). The length of the CDR3 is 16 residues. Germline V lookup: CDR1 MDHEN, CDR2 SYDVKM. V lost 5 bases and J 1 base, leaving 18 bases between the germline ends. CDR3 amino acids: CASSPSFGGASYEQYF. CDR3 in DNA: TGTGCCAGCAGTCCTAGTTTCGGGGGCGCTTCCTACGAGCAGTACTTC.

In its sample, this clonotype was seen a few times. This chain joins TRBV18 and TRBJ2-2; D not certain. V gave up 3 bases and J gave up 4 bases, with 9 bases separating them. Germline values: CDR1 KGHSH, CDR2 LQKENI. There are 14 residues in the CDR3. The CDR3 is CASSPGSGTGELFF. CDR3 DNA sequence: TGTGCCAGCTCACCGGGTTCCGGCACCGGGGAGCTGTTTTTT.

This clonotype showed up many times. The chain links TRBV6-5 to TRBJ2-7; 7 bases map to TRBD1. The CDR3 is made up of 13 amino acids. Germline V gives CDR1 MNHEY, CDR2 SVGAGI. Losses at the gene ends were 11 bases for V and 3 bases for J; bases not matched to a gene: 10. The CDR3 sequence is CAARDSWDYEQYF. The CDR3 DNA follows: TGTGCCGCCCGGGACAGTTGGGACTACGAGCAGTACTTC.

This clonotype was picked up a small number of times. Its ends do not fully match the called genes, so a read error is possible. The chain recombines TRBV29-1 with TRBJ2-7, with 7 bases identical to TRBD2. The germline CDR1 and CDR2 sequences are SQVTM and ANQGSEA. The CDR3 is 12 residues long. CDR3 in amino acids: CSVRTSFHEQCF. In DNA form, the CDR3 reads TGCAGCGTCAGGACTAGTTTCCACGAGCAGTGCTTC.

In this sample, this clonotype turned up many times. In DNA form, the CDR3 reads TGTGCCAGCAGTGAATTAGTCAGATCCTACGAGCAGTACTTC. Protein product: CASSELVRSYEQYF. The chain couples TRBV6-4 to TRBJ2-7, with D hard to call. The ends were cut back, 3 bases at V and 1 base at J, with 10 bases in the middle. CDR3 length: 14 amino acids. Germline lookup yields CDR1 MRHNA and CDR2 SNTAGT.

The chain links TRBV10-3 to TRBJ1-2; D is ambiguous. With 9 bases removed from V and 2 bases from J, the gap between germline ends came to 10 bases. The CDR3 loop spans 12 amino acids. Germline V gene sequence: CDR1 ENHRY, CDR2 SYGVKD. The CDR3 bases are TGTGCCATTGGGAGGTCCAACTATGGCTACACCTTC. It translates to CAIGRSNYGYTF.